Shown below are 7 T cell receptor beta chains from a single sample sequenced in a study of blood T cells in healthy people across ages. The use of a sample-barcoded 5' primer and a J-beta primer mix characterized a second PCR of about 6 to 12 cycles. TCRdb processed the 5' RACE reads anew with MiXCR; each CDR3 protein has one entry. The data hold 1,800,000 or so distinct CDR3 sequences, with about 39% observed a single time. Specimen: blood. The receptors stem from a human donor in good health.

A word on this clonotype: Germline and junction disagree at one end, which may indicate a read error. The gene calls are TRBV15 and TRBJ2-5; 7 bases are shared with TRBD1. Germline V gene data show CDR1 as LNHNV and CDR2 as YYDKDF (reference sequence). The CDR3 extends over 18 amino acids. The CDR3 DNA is TGTGCCAGCAGCTTTCCACAGGGGAGATGGGTCGATAGAGAGACCCAGTACTTC. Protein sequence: CASSFPQGRWVDRETQYF.

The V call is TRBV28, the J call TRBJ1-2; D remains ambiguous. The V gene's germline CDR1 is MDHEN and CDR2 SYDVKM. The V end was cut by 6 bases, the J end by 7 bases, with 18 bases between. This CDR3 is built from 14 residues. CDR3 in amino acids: CASSPHSSSRGYTF. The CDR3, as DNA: TGTGCCAGCAGCCCACATTCATCGTCGCGTGGCTACACCTTC.

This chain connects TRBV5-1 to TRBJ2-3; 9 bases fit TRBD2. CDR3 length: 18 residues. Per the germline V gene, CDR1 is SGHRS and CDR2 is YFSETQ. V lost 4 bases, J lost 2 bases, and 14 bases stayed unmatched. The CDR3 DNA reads TGCGCCAGCAGCCCACCCCAGACTAGCGGTTCCCCCACAGATACGCAGTATTTT. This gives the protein CASSPPQTSGSPTDTQYF.

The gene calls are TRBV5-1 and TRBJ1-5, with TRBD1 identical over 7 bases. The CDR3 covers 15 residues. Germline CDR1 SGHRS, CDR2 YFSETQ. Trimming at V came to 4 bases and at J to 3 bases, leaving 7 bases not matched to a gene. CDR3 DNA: TGCGCCAGCAGCGCGACAGGGTACCACAATCAGCCCCAGCATTTT. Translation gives CASSATGYHNQPQHF.

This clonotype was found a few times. CDR3 DNA sequence: TGTGCCATCAGTGACCGTGGGGAGATATACAATGAGCAGTTCTTC. Its protein product is CAISDRGEIYNEQFF. V and J are TRBV10-3 and TRBJ2-1, with a weak D call TRBD2 (5 bases). In germline, CDR1 is ENHRY, CDR2 SYGVKD. The CDR3 spans 15 residues. The ends were cut back, 3 bases at V and 4 bases at J, with 13 bases in the middle.

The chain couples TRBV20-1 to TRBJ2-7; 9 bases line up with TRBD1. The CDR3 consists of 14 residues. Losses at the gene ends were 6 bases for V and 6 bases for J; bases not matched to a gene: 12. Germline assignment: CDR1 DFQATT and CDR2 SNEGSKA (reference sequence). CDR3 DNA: TGCAGTGCGGAGGGCACCGGGACAGGGTCCGAGCAGTACTTC. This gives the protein CSAEGTGTGSEQYF.

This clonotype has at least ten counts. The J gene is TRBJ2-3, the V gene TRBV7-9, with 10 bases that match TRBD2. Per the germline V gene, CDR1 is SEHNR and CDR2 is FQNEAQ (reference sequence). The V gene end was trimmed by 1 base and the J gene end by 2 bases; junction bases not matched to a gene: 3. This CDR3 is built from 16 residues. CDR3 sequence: CASSLGLAGFTDTQYF. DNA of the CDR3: TGTGCCAGCAGCTTAGGACTAGCGGGTTTCACAGATACGCAGTATTTT.